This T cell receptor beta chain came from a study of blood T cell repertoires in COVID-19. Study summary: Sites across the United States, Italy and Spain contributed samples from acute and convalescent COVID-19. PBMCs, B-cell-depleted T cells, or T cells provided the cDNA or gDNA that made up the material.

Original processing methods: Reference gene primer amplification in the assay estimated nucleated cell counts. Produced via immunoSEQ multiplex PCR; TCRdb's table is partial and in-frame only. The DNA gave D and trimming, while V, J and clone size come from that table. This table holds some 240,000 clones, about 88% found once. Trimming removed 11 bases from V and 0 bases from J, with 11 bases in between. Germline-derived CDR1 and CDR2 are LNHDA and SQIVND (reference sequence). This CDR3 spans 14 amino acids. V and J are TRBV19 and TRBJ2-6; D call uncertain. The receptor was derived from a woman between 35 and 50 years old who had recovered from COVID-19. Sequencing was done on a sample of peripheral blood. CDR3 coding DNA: TGTGCCTCTACCGGTTTCTCTGGGGCCAACGTCCTGACTTTC. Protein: CASTGFSGANVLTF.